This TCR beta chain originates from a study of blood T cell repertoires in COVID-19. Study as a whole: Samples came from the United States, Italy and Spain, spanning acute and convalescent COVID-19. Sources were T cells, B-cell-depleted T cells, or PBMCs; the material itself was cDNA or gDNA.

The recovered donors of Cohort 3 showed two negative PCRs, clearance, or symptom resolution. The length of the CDR3 is 13 residues. Germline CDR1 MDHEN, CDR2 SYDVKM. J gave up 3 bases and V 7 bases, and 6 bases lay outside the gene matches. In the original processing: By means of reference gene primer amplification, nucleated cell counts were estimated. Using immunoSEQ multiplex PCR, the repertoire was profiled, and TCRdb retains in-frame clones only, with some absent. V, J and clone size are taken as reported in that table, and D and trimming were inferred from the DNA itself. Altogether 320,000 or so clones are present, 88% being singletons, with the ten largest covering around 4.6%.

The TCR comes from a man under 40 who had recovered from COVID-19. The rearrangement links TRBV28 to TRBJ2-7, with TRBD1 matching over 7 bases. Sequencing was carried out using PBMCs or T cells enriched from blood (not recorded which). The CDR3 coding sequence is TGTGCCAGCACTGACAGGGCTGTCTACGAGCAGTACTTC. The encoded protein is CASTDRAVYEQYF.